Listed here is a single T cell receptor (beta chain). These data belong to a study of blood T cells in healthy people across ages. The overall study: There was about one barcoded beta molecule captured by template switching per two T cells.

Combining a sample-barcoded 5' primer with a J-beta primer mix, a second PCR ran for roughly 7 to 12 cycles. TCRdb re-derived calls from the 5' RACE reads in MiXCR, one entry per CDR3 protein. The sample holds fewer than 2,000,000 distinct CDR3 sequences, roughly a third seen once. The CDR3 spans 16 residues. V was clipped by 6 bases and J by 1 base, with 18 bases between them. Germline CDR1 is SEHNR and CDR2 is FQNEAQ (reference sequence). This clonotype was sampled from a woman in her twenties or thirties in good health. The chain uses TRBV7-9 and TRBJ1-2; D remains ambiguous. The sample comprised blood. CDR3 loop: CASRAPGRAYNYGYTF. The CDR3 nucleotides read TGTGCCAGCAGAGCGCCCGGGAGGGCGTATAACTATGGCTACACCTTC.